One sample yielded the 18 T cell receptor beta chains listed below, sequenced in a study of control samples from healthy donors and cancer patients. This table comes from immunoSEQ multiplex PCR, and its TCRdb copy is limited to in-frame clones, with some not included. The sample yields roughly 150,000 clones, around 88% seen once. Material for sequencing was blood. The receptors shown here come from a man younger than 30 in good health.

The chain has TRBV29-1 and TRBJ2-1; D possibly uses TRBD1 or TRBD2 (6 bases each). Trimming took 6 bases from V and 6 from J, leaving 24 bases between them. This CDR3 has 16 amino acids. Germline loops: CDR1 SQVTM, CDR2 ANQGSEA. The CDR3 region has the DNA TGCAGCGTGACGCCCAGGGACGGGGGCTGGGGCAATGAGCAGTTCTTC. Amino acid sequence: CSVTPRDGGWGNEQFF.

V is TRBV5-1 and J is TRBJ2-1; 9 bases fit TRBD2. Germline CDR1 is SGHRS and CDR2 is YFSETQ. Unmatched junction bases numbered 14, after V lost 3 bases and J lost 10 bases. CDR3 size: 16 residues. Here the CDR3 reads CASSSIAGAGGGEQFF. The CDR3 DNA sequence: TGCGCCAGCAGCTCTATAGCGGGGGCCGGGGGTGGCGAGCAGTTCTTC. Supplemented by reference TRBV5-1 and TRBJ2-1, the full variable domain reads KAGVTQTPRYLIKTRGQQVTLSCSPISGHRSVSWYQQTPGQGLQFLFEYFSETQRNKGNFPGRFSGRQFSNSRSEMNVSTLELGDSALYLCASSSIAGAGGGEQFFGPGTRLTVL.

The chain recombines TRBV2 with TRBJ2-2, with D tentatively TRBD2 (5 bases). The CDR3 consists of 14 residues. Trimming pared 4 bases from V and 0 bases from J, leaving 6 bases between. Germline values: CDR1 SNHLY, CDR2 FYNNEI. This CDR3 reads CASSALANTGELFF. Written as DNA, the CDR3 is TGTGCCAGCAGTGCACTAGCGAACACCGGGGAGCTGTTTTTT.

This chain links TRBV18 with TRBJ2-3; no reliable D call. The CDR3 loop spans 13 amino acids. From germline, CDR1 is KGHSH and CDR2 LQKENI. With 4 bases removed from V and 4 bases from J, the gap between germline ends came to 9 bases. The chain's CDR3 is CASSLRIPDTQYF. In nucleotides, the CDR3 is TGTGCCAGCTCACTACGAATACCAGATACGCAGTATTTT.

Notes on this clone: Other DNA sequences in this sample translate to the same CDR3. The chain employs TRBV7-2 and TRBJ2-7; D is ambiguous. V was clipped by 0 bases and J by 1 base, with 4 bases between them. The CDR3 contains 13 residues. Germline lookup yields CDR1 SGHTA and CDR2 FQGNSA. The CDR3, as DNA: TGTGCCAGCAGCTTAGCGTCTTCCTACGAGCAGTACTTC. Translated, it gives CASSLASSYEQYF.

This chain uses TRBV27 with TRBJ1-1, with D possibly being TRBD1 (5 bases). Between the trimmed V and J ends, which lost 6 bases and 4 bases, there was a span of 12 bases. The CDR3 loop spans 13 amino acids. The germline V gene encodes CDR1 MNHEY and CDR2 SMNVEV (reference sequence). The CDR3 sequence: CASRGPGGTEAFF. In DNA form, the CDR3 reads TGTGCCAGCAGGGGGCCAGGTGGCACTGAAGCTTTCTTT.

CDR3 loop: CASSYRQGANGYTF. The DNA of the CDR3 is TGTGCCAGCAGTTATCGGCAGGGGGCGAATGGCTACACCTTC. This chain joins TRBV6-5 and TRBJ1-2, with 8 bases identical to TRBD1. Germline values: CDR1 MNHEY, CDR2 SVGAGI. The CDR3 sequence is 14 residues long. J gave up 6 bases and V 3 bases, and 6 bases lay outside the gene matches.

This rearrangement joins TRBV6-6 to TRBJ2-3; D may be TRBD2 (6 bases). Germline CDR1 is MNHNY and CDR2 is SVGAGI (reference sequence). Trimming shortened V by 8 bases and J by 2 bases, and 14 bases separated the two germline ends. This CDR3 region has 14 residues. The CDR3 coding sequence is TGTGCCAGCCGTCAGGGACTCATCACAGATACGCAGTATTTT. Protein sequence: CASRQGLITDTQYF.

The chain uses TRBV4-2 and TRBJ2-3, with 10 bases lining up with TRBD1. Per germline, CDR1 LGHNA and CDR2 YNFKEQ. The trim removed 4 bases at V and 5 bases at J, leaving 6 bases unmatched. This CDR3 comprises 15 residues. The CDR3, as DNA: TGTGCCAGCAGCCGAACCGACAGGGGGCGAGATACGCAGTATTTT. Its translation: CASSRTDRGRDTQYF.

This chain joins TRBV11-2 and TRBJ2-7; D is unresolved. The ends were cut back, 3 bases at V and 0 bases at J, with 3 bases in the middle. Germline CDR1 reads SGHAT; CDR2 reads FQNNGV. The CDR3 loop spans 12 amino acids. In DNA form, the CDR3 reads TGTGCCAGCAGCTTCAGCTCCTACGAGCAGTACTTC. As protein: CASSFSSYEQYF.

The genes are TRBV5-1 and TRBJ2-3; tentative D call: TRBD2 (7 bases). The length of the CDR3 is 17 residues. Germline CDR1 reads SGHRS; CDR2 reads YFSETQ. The V and J ends lost 0 bases and 0 bases respectively, with 14 bases between them. The CDR3 DNA reads as TGCGCCAGCAGCTTGGGGAGTGGGGGGGCGAGCACAGATACGCAGTATTTT. Translation: CASSLGSGGASTDTQYF. Full variable domain (missing parts from reference TRBV5-1 and TRBJ2-3): KAGVTQTPRYLIKTRGQQVTLSCSPISGHRSVSWYQQTPGQGLQFLFEYFSETQRNKGNFPGRFSGRQFSNSRSEMNVSTLELGDSALYLCASSLGSGGASTDTQYFGPGTRLTVL.

The J gene is TRBJ1-3, the V gene TRBV28; maybe TRBD1 (5 bases). The CDR3 is 17 residues long. The germline V and J ends were trimmed by 5 bases and 1 base, with 18 bases remaining between them. CDR1 and CDR2 (germline): MDHEN, SYDVKM. The CDR3 nucleotides read TGTGCCAGCAGTCCTTATCCCGACAGCTATTCTGGAAACACCATATATTTT. This encodes CASSPYPDSYSGNTIYF.

Written as DNA, the CDR3 is TGTGCCAGCAGCCCAAATAGCGGACCCAAGCTCGAGACCCAGTACTTC. This codes for CASSPNSGPKLETQYF. The chain uses TRBV7-6 and TRBJ2-5, with D perhaps matching TRBD2 (6 bases). The CDR3 totals 16 residues. The ends were cut back, 5 bases at V and 5 bases at J, with 21 bases in the middle. Germline loops: CDR1 SGHVS, CDR2 FNYEAQ.

The rearrangement uses TRBV5-5 and TRBJ2-7; 8 bases are a match to TRBD1. CDR1 is SGHKS and CDR2 is YYEKEE in the germline V gene (reference sequence). This CDR3 region has 15 residues. The ends lost 4 bases at V and 2 bases at J; junction bases unmatched: 8. The CDR3 loop reads CASSLPGQATYEQYF. The CDR3 DNA follows: TGTGCCAGCAGCCTGCCGGGACAGGCGACCTACGAGCAGTACTTC.

The chain uses TRBV6-5 and TRBJ1-6; possibly TRBD1 for D (5 bases). CDR1 MNHEY and CDR2 SVGAGI come from the germline V gene. CDR3 length equals 14 residues. Trimming left V 6 bases short and J 5 bases short, with 11 bases between. CDR3 DNA: TGTGCCAGCAGCCGAAGACAGCATAATTCACCCCTCCACTTT. This encodes CASSRRQHNSPLHF.

The rearrangement joins TRBV6-5 to TRBJ2-1; no firm D call. Trimming removed 6 bases from V and 5 bases from J, with 8 bases in between. This CDR3 comprises 12 residues. The germline CDR1 and CDR2 sequences are MNHEY and SVGAGI. The CDR3 DNA sequence: TGTGCCAGCAGGATAATGAACAATGAGCAGTTCTTC. This gives the protein CASRIMNNEQFF.

This chain connects TRBV11-2 to TRBJ2-3; D is undetermined. Per the germline V gene, CDR1 is SGHAT and CDR2 is FQNNGV. The CDR3 contains 14 residues. The V end was cut by 5 bases, the J end by 4 bases, with 13 bases between. In nucleotides, the CDR3 is TGTGCCAGCAGCGAACGGGTGACCGCAGATACGCAGTATTTT. Amino acid sequence: CASSERVTADTQYF.

The chain has TRBV27 and TRBJ2-7; D gene ambiguous. The CDR3 spans 15 residues. Germline CDR1 is MNHEY and CDR2 is SMNVEV (reference sequence). Trimming removed 8 bases at V and 3 bases at J, with 20 bases between. The chain's CDR3 is CASHSPGIYIYEQYF. The CDR3 bases are TGTGCCAGCCATTCCCCCGGCATTTACATCTACGAGCAGTACTTC.